The 17 T cell receptor beta chains reported below all come from one sample, sequenced in a study of OX40 agonist ivuxolimab in advanced cancers. Using immunoSEQ multiplex PCR, the repertoire was profiled, and TCRdb retains in-frame clones only, with some absent. The sample has tens of thousands of clones, 75% to 85% seen once. The source material was CD4+ or CD8+ T cells sorted from blood, sampled in a trial of the OX40 agonist ivuxolimab. These TCRs come from an adult with an advanced solid tumor such as melanoma, head and neck, liver or kidney cancer.

The rearrangement uses TRBV10-1 and TRBJ2-1; no clear D gene. The CDR3 runs 14 residues. Trimming removed 2 bases from V and 2 bases from J, with 7 bases in between. Germline CDR1 reads WNHNN; CDR2 reads SYGVQD (reference sequence). This CDR3 is CASSETPPYNEQFF. The CDR3, as DNA: TGCGCCAGCAGTGAGACTCCGCCCTACAATGAGCAGTTCTTC.

This clone was counted once. The CDR3 loop is CASSLGAGTEAFF. In nucleotides, the CDR3 is TGTGCCAGCAGCTTGGGGGCGGGCACTGAAGCTTTCTTT. The chain joins TRBV5-4 to TRBJ1-1, with D unresolved. V shed 0 bases and J shed 4 bases, with 7 bases lying between them. The CDR3 sequence is 13 residues long. CDR1 is SGHNT, CDR2 YYREEE, per germline (reference sequence).

This rearrangement joins TRBV5-6 to TRBJ2-7, with D unclear. Germline assignment: CDR1 SGHDT and CDR2 YYEEEE. The CDR3 has 14 amino acids. V shed 0 bases and J shed 0 bases, with 7 bases lying between them. CDR3 nucleotide sequence: TGTGCCAGCAGCTTGGGGTCCAGCTCCTACGAGCAGTACTTC. Translation gives CASSLGSSSYEQYF.

J is TRBJ1-1 and V is TRBV11-3; D ambiguous. Trimming removed 2 bases at V and 1 base at J, with 8 bases between. CDR1 is SGHNT, CDR2 YENEEA, per germline. The CDR3 contains 14 residues. The CDR3 sequence is CASSLSRWNTEAFF. CDR3 nucleotide sequence: TGTGCCAGCAGCTTATCACGGTGGAACACTGAAGCTTTCTTT.

This chain connects TRBV7-8 to TRBJ2-1; perhaps D is TRBD1 or TRBD2 (6 bases each). V was pared by 6 bases and J by 0 bases, with 12 bases between. This CDR3 is built from 15 residues. Germline lookup yields CDR1 SGHVS and CDR2 FQNEAQ. The CDR3 DNA reads as TGTGCCAGCAGTCGTGGGGGGCCCTCCTACAATGAGCAGTTCTTC. It specifies CASSRGGPSYNEQFF.

The V gene is TRBV6-1, the J gene TRBJ1-2; TRBD1 aligns across 7 bases. Germline V gives CDR1 MNHNS, CDR2 SASEGT. The CDR3 spans 13 residues. With V trimmed by 7 bases and J by 3 bases, 5 bases remained unmatched. CDR3 sequence: CASKHGTDYGYTF. The DNA for the CDR3 is TGTGCCAGCAAGCACGGGACAGACTATGGCTACACCTTC.

In this sample, this clone turned up once. This rearrangement joins TRBV18 to TRBJ2-5; 7 bases fit TRBD2. TRBJ2-7 explains the end of the DNA better; the J call may be wrong. There are 17 residues in the CDR3. Germline-derived CDR1 and CDR2 are KGHSH and LQKENI. The DNA of the CDR3 is TGTGCCAGCTCACCCAATTCAGCGGGATACGGCTCCTACGAGCAGTACTTC. It codes for CASSPNSAGYGSYEQYF.

The chain uses TRBV28 and TRBJ2-1; 7 positions agree with TRBD2. V was clipped by 6 bases and J by 7 bases; unmatched bases: 9. Germline lookup yields CDR1 MDHEN and CDR2 SYDVKM. CDR3 length: 14 residues. The DNA for the CDR3 is TGTGCCAGCAGCCCCTCTGGACTAGGGAATGAGCAGTTCTTC. Translating it yields CASSPSGLGNEQFF.

In its sample, this clone was seen a few times. The chain employs TRBV7-8 and TRBJ1-2; D remains ambiguous. The CDR3 contains 14 residues. V was trimmed by 3 bases and J by 2 bases, leaving 10 bases between them. Germline assignment: CDR1 SGHVS and CDR2 FQNEAQ. The CDR3 bases are TGTGCCAGCAGCTTTACGTCGACCAACTATGGCTACACCTTC. Translating it yields CASSFTSTNYGYTF.

This sequence joins TRBV15 and TRBJ2-2; no reliable D call. CDR1 and CDR2 (germline): LNHNV, YYDKDF (reference sequence). V lost 2 bases, J lost 9 bases, and 13 bases lay in between. The CDR3 has 14 residues. The CDR3 DNA follows: TGTGCCACCAGCAGATTGGAGTTTCCCCGGGAGCTGTTTTTT. Residues: CATSRLEFPRELFF.

This clone was seen a handful of times. The J gene is TRBJ2-2, the V gene TRBV19; perhaps TRBD1 as D (6 bases). From germline, CDR1 is LNHDA and CDR2 SQIVND (reference sequence). The CDR3 has 15 amino acids. Trimming pared 4 bases from V and 7 bases from J, leaving 16 bases between. The CDR3 loop reads CASSTSRGSGGELFF. CDR3 DNA: TGTGCCAGTAGTACCTCAAGGGGGAGTGGCGGGGAGCTGTTTTTT.

The J gene is TRBJ2-3, the V gene TRBV28; 9 positions match TRBD2. Germline loops: CDR1 MDHEN, CDR2 SYDVKM. The CDR3 contains 16 residues. Germline trimming cut 6 bases from V and 4 bases from J; bases unmatched to any gene: 11. For the CDR3, the DNA is TGTGCCAGCAGACCATTAGCGGGGGACGACTCAGATACGCAGTATTTT. This translates into CASRPLAGDDSDTQYF. Supplemented by reference TRBV28 and TRBJ2-3, the full variable domain reads DVKVTQSSRYLVKRTGEKVFLECVQDMDHENMFWYRQDPGLGLRLIYFSYDVKMKEKGDIPEGYSVSREKKERFSLILESASTNQTSMYLCASRPLAGDDSDTQYFGPGTRLTVL.

This clone was seen only once. This chain joins TRBV5-1 and TRBJ1-1, with D possibly matching TRBD1 (5 bases). Germline CDR1 SGHRS, CDR2 YFSETQ. Trimming pared 6 bases from V and 7 bases from J, leaving 22 bases between. This CDR3 is built from 15 residues. This CDR3 reads CASTDPSLGEIEAFF. The CDR3 DNA follows: TGCGCCAGCACCGACCCCTCTCTGGGGGAAATTGAAGCTTTCTTT.

The chain links TRBV6-5 to TRBJ1-4; D unclear. The CDR3 is 15 amino acids. The V end lost 2 bases, the J end lost 8 bases, and 15 bases lay between the germline ends. Germline V gives CDR1 MNHEY, CDR2 SVGAGI. The CDR3: CASSYGGSRREKLFF. In DNA form, the CDR3 reads TGTGCCAGCAGTTACGGTGGCAGCCGTCGAGAAAAACTGTTTTTT.

This chain links TRBV4-1 with TRBJ1-2, with D perhaps TRBD1 (5 bases). Trimming cost V 1 base and J 2 bases, with 8 bases left between them. The germline V gene encodes CDR1 MGHRA and CDR2 YSYEKL. CDR3 size: 14 residues. CDR3 nucleotides: TGCGCCAGCAGCCAAGCCCAGGGAAACTATGGCTACACCTTC. This sequence encodes CASSQAQGNYGYTF.

CDR3 sequence (DNA): TGTGCCAGCTCACGCCCATTTCAGAGCGGGGCTATCCAAGAGACCCAGTACTTC. Its translation: CASSRPFQSGAIQETQYF. This chain uses TRBV18 with TRBJ2-5, with 7 bases that match TRBD2. Germline V gene lookup returns CDR1 KGHSH and CDR2 LQKENI. J lost 1 base, V lost 4 bases, and 15 bases had no gene match. There are 18 residues in the CDR3.

The gene calls are TRBV5-1 and TRBJ2-1; 11 bases agree with TRBD2. After removal of 1 base from V and 6 bases from J, the junction contained 3 bases not matched to a gene. The CDR3 is 15 amino acids. Germline V gene sequence: CDR1 SGHRS, CDR2 YFSETQ. CDR3 sequence (DNA): TGCGCCAGCAGCTTGACTAGCGGGGGCATCAATGAGCAGTTCTTC. Protein product: CASSLTSGGINEQFF.